The rows below give T cell receptor beta chains drawn from one sample of a study of human thymus T cells. The repertoire was sequenced with immunoSEQ multiplex PCR; TCRdb's copy has only in-frame clones and lacks some. The table shows about 130,000 clones, with around 94% occurring only once. The specimen sequenced was thymus tissue. These receptor sequences come from a boy in the first two years of life with a congenital heart defect but otherwise immunologically healthy. Each CDR3 is given with its conserved first and last residue. The D gene is left open where the match is weak. A clone size is listed for some rows: how often the clone was seen (once, few, many), or a class if it is expanded.

.	TRBJ2-7	.	TRBV4-1	TGCGCCAGCAGCCAAATCGCGACAATCTACGAGCAGTACTTC	CASSQIATIYEQYF
.	TRBJ2-7	.	TRBV18	TGTGCCAGCTCACCGGACACCTACGAGCAGTACTTC	CASSPDTYEQYF
.	TRBJ1-1	.	TRBV7-9	TGTGCCAGCAGCTTAGGAGAAACTGAAGCTTTCTTT	CASSLGETEAFF
.	TRBJ1-5	.	TRBV2	TGTGCCAGCACGGGGACTAGCAATCAGCCCCAGCATTTT	CASTGTSNQPQHF
.	TRBJ2-3	.	TRBV5-6	TGTGCCAGCAGCTTAGCAGGGGTTAGCACAGATACGCAGTATTTT	CASSLAGVSTDTQYF
TRBD2	TRBJ2-3	.	TRBV6-5	TGTGCCAGCAGTTACCAGAGCGGGGCGGGGCTCGATACGCAGTATTTT	CASSYQSGAGLDTQYF
.	TRBJ2-7	.	TRBV5-1	TGCGCCAGCAGCATGCTTCTTGAGGGCTCCACCTACGAGCAGTACTTC	CASSMLLEGSTYEQYF
TRBD1	TRBJ2-7	.	TRBV4-1	TGCGCCAGCAGCCAAGGACCAGGGGGCACCTACGAGCAGTACTTC	CASSQGPGGTYEQYF
TRBD2	TRBJ2-1	.	TRBV4-2	TGTGCCAGCAGCCAAGCCCCTACTAGCGGGGGGGCAGGGGAGCAGTTCTTC	CASSQAPTSGGAGEQFF
TRBD2	TRBJ2-2	.	TRBV2	TGTGCCAGTCGGCGGGGGGGATACACCGGGGAGCTGTTTTTT	CASRRGGYTGELFF
.	TRBJ2-7	.	TRBV6-1	TGTGCCGGCCGTTGGGGGACGGAGCAGTACTTC	CAGRWGTEQYF
TRBD1	TRBJ1-6	.	TRBV28	TGTGCCAGCAGTCTAGGACAGGGGGGCTCACCCCTCCACTTT	CASSLGQGGSPLHF
.	TRBJ2-1	.	TRBV11-2	TGTGCCAGCAGCTTAAGAGGGCCTAGGGGGTACAATGAGCAGTTCTTC	CASSLRGPRGYNEQFF
TRBD1	TRBJ2-7	.	TRBV6-1	TGTGCCAGCAGTCCCCGGACAGGGGGCGTCTACGAGCAGTACTTC	CASSPRTGGVYEQYF
.	TRBJ2-2	.	TRBV4-1	TGCGCCAGCAGCGCATACCCAGGGGATAGGGAGCTGTTTTTT	CASSAYPGDRELFF
.	TRBJ1-3	.	TRBV25-1	TGTGCCAGCAGTGAATCGGTGGGGGCGGGAAACACCATATATTTT	CASSESVGAGNTIYF
.	TRBJ2-3	once	TRBV6-5	TGTGCCAGCAGTTATTATAGTGCTAGCACAGATACGCAGTATTTT	CASSYYSASTDTQYF
.	TRBJ1-2	.	TRBV28	TGTGCCAGCAGGAACTGGGCCCCCTATGGCTACACCTTC	CASRNWAPYGYTF
.	TRBJ1-3	.	TRBV30	TGTGCCTGGAGTGGATTACAGGGAAACACCATATATTTT	CAWSGLQGNTIYF
TRBD1	TRBJ1-5	.	TRBV6-5	TGTGCCAGCAGTTTTGGACAGGGGGGGAAGCCCCAGCATTTT	CASSFGQGGKPQHF
.	TRBJ2-4	.	TRBV25-1	TGTGCCAGCAGTGAATTGATAGGGTCAAACATTCAGTACTTC	CASSELIGSNIQYF
.	TRBJ1-1	.	TRBV5-1	TGCGCCAGCTTAGCGCCAGAAGCTTTCTTT	CASLAPEAFF
.	TRBJ2-3	.	TRBV27	TGTGCCAGCAGTTTCCGGGGACTGTACACAGATACGCAGTATTTT	CASSFRGLYTDTQYF
.	TRBJ2-2	.	TRBV4-3	TGCGCCAGCAGCCCCATGCAAGATAGGAAAATGGCGGTAGGGGAACATTCCGGGGAGCTGTTTTTT	CASSPMQDRKMAVGEHSGELFF
.	TRBJ2-3	.	TRBV6-4	TGTGCCAGCAGTCCGGCCGACACAGATACGCAGTATTTT	CASSPADTDTQYF
.	TRBJ2-3	.	TRBV10-3	TGTGCCACCTCCCCGGGGCGTAGCGGCCCAGGGTATTTT	CATSPGRSGPGYF
.	TRBJ1-4	.	TRBV7-2	TGTGCCAGCAGCTTACGGGGGGCGCCTAATGAAAAACTGTTTTTT	CASSLRGAPNEKLFF
.	TRBJ2-7	.	TRBV15	TGTGCCACCAGCACCGGACACCTTCTCTCCTACGAGCAGTACTTC	CATSTGHLLSYEQYF
TRBD1	TRBJ2-2	.	TRBV6-4	TGTGCCAGCAGTGACTCTGCCGACAGGGCGAACACCGGGGAGCTGTTTTTT	CASSDSADRANTGELFF
TRBD1	TRBJ1-1	.	TRBV4-1	TGCGCCAGCAGCCGCCAGAAGGGACAGATGAACACTGAAGCTTTCTTT	CASSRQKGQMNTEAFF
.	TRBJ1-3	.	TRBV5-6	TGTGCCAGCAGCTTGTACTTCTCTGGAAACACCATATATTTT	CASSLYFSGNTIYF
TRBD1	TRBJ2-4	.	TRBV5-1	TGCGCCAGCACATGGGGATCCGGGACAGAAAACATTCAGTACTTC	CASTWGSGTENIQYF
.	TRBJ1-2	once	TRBV7-9	TGTGCCAGCAGCTTCGGGGGACACTATGGCTACACCTTC	CASSFGGHYGYTF
TRBD1	TRBJ2-3	.	TRBV23-1	TGCGCCAGCAGTCAATCCGGACAGGCCTCCACAGATACGCAGTATTTT	CASSQSGQASTDTQYF
.	TRBJ1-6	.	TRBV30	TGTGCCTGGAGTCACACGGGGCGACGACCTTGGTCACCCCTCCACTTT	CAWSHTGRRPWSPLHF
.	TRBJ2-3	.	TRBV23-1	TGCGCCAGCAGTCAACGGCCCGGAGGGACTAGCACAGATACGCAGTATTTT	CASSQRPGGTSTDTQYF
.	TRBJ1-2	.	TRBV19	TGTGCCAGTACCCTGGGTACACGAGCAGGACCTCTCTATGGCTACACCTTC	CASTLGTRAGPLYGYTF
.	TRBJ2-7	.	TRBV11-3	TGTGCCAGCAGCTTAGCCAGCTCCTACGAGCAGTACTTC	CASSLASSYEQYF
.	TRBJ2-1	.	TRBV5-1	TGCGCCAGCAGCTTGAGGAACAGGCCCGAGGGCCATGAGCAGTTCTTC	CASSLRNRPEGHEQFF
.	TRBJ1-2	.	TRBV28	TGTGCCAGCAGTTTTCTCAGGAACAGCGACTATGGCTACACCTTC	CASSFLRNSDYGYTF
TRBD2	TRBJ2-7	.	TRBV4-3	TGCGCCAGCAGCCAAGGGGGGAGGGCCAGGTCATCCTACGAGCAGTACTTC	CASSQGGRARSSYEQYF
.	TRBJ1-1	.	TRBV6-8	TGTGCCAGCAGTTCTCTACCGGGACCCAAATGGGGCACTGAAGCTTTCTTT	CASSSLPGPKWGTEAFF
TRBD2	TRBJ2-5	once	TRBV7-9	TGTGCCAGCAGCCCCCCGGTTGAGCGGGGTGAAGAGACCCAGTACTTC	CASSPPVERGEETQYF
TRBD2	TRBJ2-2	once	TRBV5-1	TGCGCCAGCAGTCGGGGGGTCGACACCGGGGAGCTGTTTTTT	CASSRGVDTGELFF